The source of this T cell receptor beta chain is a study of blood T cell repertoires in COVID-19. At the level of the study: Samples came from the United States, Italy and Spain, spanning acute and convalescent COVID-19.

Original analysis: Nucleated cell number was recorded as an estimate derived from reference gene primer amplification. The repertoire was sequenced with immunoSEQ multiplex PCR; TCRdb's copy has only in-frame clones and lacks some. D and trimming come from the DNA, and the V and J calls and clone size come from that table. This sample yields more than 300,000 clones, of which more than 75% are seen a single time; about 1.1% belongs to the top ten. Material for sequencing was PBMCs or T cells enriched from blood (not recorded which). The clonotype originates from a woman aged 18-30 years who had recovered from COVID-19.

The CDR3 is CASSQERTSGGYEQYF. As DNA, the CDR3 is TGCGCCAGCAGCCAAGAGAGGACTAGCGGGGGGTACGAGCAGTACTTC. The V and J genes are TRBV4-1 and TRBJ2-7, with 14 bases fitting TRBD2. V was clipped by 0 bases and J by 4 bases; unmatched bases: 2. The CDR3 spans 16 residues. CDR1 is MGHRA and CDR2 is YSYEKL in the germline V gene.